This TCR beta chain was documented in a study of early T cells in non-severe SARS-CoV-2 infection. Whole-study context: Sequencing of bulk RNA from unsorted whole blood was done, without chain pairing. Study conclusions and caveats: Private and CD4 specificities were missed by VDJdb matching, skewed to anti-spike CD8.

This clonotype was detected a few times. Its specificity is unknown. Tagging with unique molecular identifiers was applied to individual cDNA molecules. TCRdb used MiXCR to reprocess the 5' RACE reads, holding one entry per CDR3 protein. In the table there are some 60,000 distinct CDR3 sequences, 8.5% to 10% of which are singletons. V lost 3 bases, J lost 6 bases, and 9 bases lay in between. The CDR3 loop spans 12 amino acids. Germline V gene data show CDR1 as KGHSH and CDR2 as LQKENI. The sample taken for sequencing was whole blood. The receptor comes from an adult who was a healthcare worker with PCR-confirmed SARS-CoV-2 infection or an uninfected control (not recorded which). J is TRBJ2-7 and V is TRBV18, with D possibly TRBD2 on 5 matching bases. In DNA, the CDR3 is TGTGCCAGCTCACCCCCCGCGGGCGAGCAGTACTTC. Its protein product is CASSPPAGEQYF.